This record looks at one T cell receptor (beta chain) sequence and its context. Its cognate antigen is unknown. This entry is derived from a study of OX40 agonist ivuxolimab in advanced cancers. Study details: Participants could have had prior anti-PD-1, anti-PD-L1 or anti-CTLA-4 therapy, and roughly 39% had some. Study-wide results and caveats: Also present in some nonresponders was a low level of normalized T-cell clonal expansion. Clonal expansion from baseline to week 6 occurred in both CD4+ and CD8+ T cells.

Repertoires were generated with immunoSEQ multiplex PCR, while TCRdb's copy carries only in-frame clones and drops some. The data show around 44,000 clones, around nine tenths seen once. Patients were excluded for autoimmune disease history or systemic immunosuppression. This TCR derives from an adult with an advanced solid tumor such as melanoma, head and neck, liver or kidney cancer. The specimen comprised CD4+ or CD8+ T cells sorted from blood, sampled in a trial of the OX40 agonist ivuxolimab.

CDR3 in amino acids: CASSAVYEQYF. The CDR3 DNA reads TGTGCCAGCAGCGCCGTCTACGAGCAGTACTTC. The chain links TRBV25-1 to TRBJ2-7; D gene ambiguous. Germline V gene data show CDR1 as MGHDK and CDR2 as SYGVNS. The CDR3 is made up of 11 amino acids. V was clipped by 6 bases and J by 3 bases, with 6 bases between them.